Listed below are T cell receptor beta chains from one sample, sequenced in a study of T cells after yellow fever vaccination. MiXCR was run by TCRdb on the 5' RACE reads, yielding one entry per CDR3 protein. The sample has over 65,000 distinct CDR3 sequences, 13% seen once. The sequenced sample was CD8+ T cells not binding an NS4B(214-222) dextramer, sorted from PBMCs, obtained approximately 20 days after the first yellow fever vaccination. The source is a young man who received the YFV17D yellow fever vaccine. CDR3s include the opening cysteine and the closing phenylalanine or tryptophan. A D gene is named only where the DNA matches it firmly. Only part of the rows carry a size: once, few, many, or a class if the clone is expanded.

TRBD2 | TRBJ2-3 | - | TRBV4-3 | TGCGCCAGCAGCCAAGATAGAGCGGGGGGTGAAGATACGCAGTATTTT | CASSQDRAGGEDTQYF
- | TRBJ2-1 | many | TRBV3-1 | TGTGCCAGCAGCCTCTACAGCGGACCGCAGAAGCAGTTCTTC | CASSLYSGPQKQFF
- | TRBJ2-1 | many | TRBV2 | TGTGCCAGCAGTGACATAGCGGTCGAGTTGAATGAGCAGTTCTTC | CASSDIAVELNEQFF
- | TRBJ2-3 | - | TRBV5-6 | TGTGCCAGCAGCCCGACCGTCACAGATACGCAGTATTTT | CASSPTVTDTQYF
- | TRBJ2-2 | few | TRBV6-4 | TGTGCCAGCAGTGACTCGTCGGGAAGCGCGAACACCGGGGAGCTGTTTTTT | CASSDSSGSANTGELFF
TRBD2 | TRBJ2-1 | - | TRBV4-2 | TGTACCAGCAGCCAACCACCGGGGGGGTCTAACAATGAGCAGTTCTTC | CTSSQPPGGSNNEQFF
- | TRBJ2-5 | few | TRBV6-1 | TGTGCCAGCAGCGACGGGCTCCGGTGGACAGAGACCCAGTACTTC | CASSDGLRWTETQYF
- | TRBJ1-5 | few | TRBV4-1 | TGCGCCAGCAGCCAAGTTGAGGGGAATCAGCCCCAGCATTTT | CASSQVEGNQPQHF
- | TRBJ1-1 | many | TRBV4-3 | TGCGCCAGCAGCCCAAGGGGTACGAACACTGAAGCTTTCTTT | CASSPRGTNTEAFF
TRBD2 | TRBJ2-1 | - | TRBV5-6 | TGTGCCAGCAGTCAATTACCCCCCAGCGGGGTTAACAATGAGCAGTTCTTC | CASSQLPPSGVNNEQFF
- | TRBJ2-3 | few | TRBV10-2 | TGCGCCAGCAAGGCGCCAAACACAGATACGCAGTATTTT | CASKAPNTDTQYF
- | TRBJ2-2 | few | TRBV24-1 | TGTGCCACCAGTGAAAGGCGGGGCCCGACTGAAGCGAACACCGGGGAGCTGTTTTTT | CATSERRGPTEANTGELFF
TRBD1 | TRBJ2-7 | - | TRBV4-1 | TGCGCCAGCAGACCTACCACAGGGGTCAGGGAGCAGTACTTC | CASRPTTGVREQYF
- | TRBJ1-2 | - | TRBV4-1 | TGCGCCAGCAGCCGAGAAGGCAAGCCCAACTATGGCTACACCTTC | CASSREGKPNYGYTF
- | TRBJ2-3 | - | TRBV28 | TGTGCCAGCAGTCTAACGGCAATCACAGATACGCAGTATTTT | CASSLTAITDTQYF
- | TRBJ1-3 | - | TRBV5-1 | TGCGCCAGCAGCACTGCGGGCAGGGCTGGAAACACCATATATTTT | CASSTAGRAGNTIYF
TRBD2 | TRBJ2-1 | few | TRBV4-3 | TGCGCCAGCAGCCAAGATATTTCGACTAGCGGGGGCAATGAGCAGTTCTTC | CASSQDISTSGGNEQFF
- | TRBJ2-1 | - | TRBV20-1 | TGCAGTGCTAGAGGGAGGGGGTCCTACAATGAGCAGTTCTTC | CSARGRGSYNEQFF
- | TRBJ2-3 | - | TRBV5-6 | TGTGCCAGCAGCTTGCGGCAGGGGTTACCAGATACGCAGTATTTT | CASSLRQGLPDTQYF
TRBD2 | TRBJ2-3 | - | TRBV6-1 | TGTGCCAGCTCCCCCACTAGCGGGGGGGATACGCAGTATTTT | CASSPTSGGDTQYF
- | TRBJ2-5 | few | TRBV6-5 | TGTGCCAGCAAGAGTACAGGAGGGAATGGGGAGACCCAGTACTTC | CASKSTGGNGETQYF
- | TRBJ2-2 | - | TRBV27 | TGTGCCAGCAGCCAAGCTACAGGGTTGTACACCGGGGAGCTGTTTTTT | CASSQATGLYTGELFF
- | TRBJ1-3 | - | TRBV7-2 | TGTGCCAGCAGCTTAGATTCTGGGACTGGAAACACCATATATTTT | CASSLDSGTGNTIYF
- | TRBJ2-7 | few | TRBV5-1 | TGCGCCAGCAGCTTATTGGGGGCTGGGGACGAGCAGTACTTC | CASSLLGAGDEQYF
TRBD2 | TRBJ2-5 | few | TRBV12-3/TRBV12-4 | TGTGCCAGCAGTGACGTCTCTAGCGGGGGTGGGGGGACCCAGTACTTC | CASSDVSSGGGGTQYF
TRBD2 | TRBJ2-1 | - | TRBV4-1 | TGCGCCAGCAGCCATGGTACAGCGGGGGGCACCGCAAGCTCCTACAATGAGCAGTTCTTC | CASSHGTAGGTASSYNEQFF
- | TRBJ2-1 | - | TRBV12-3/TRBV12-4 | TGTGCCAGCAGTTTCTGGGGGGGGCGAAATGAGCAGTTCTTC | CASSFWGGRNEQFF
- | TRBJ2-7 | - | TRBV15 | TGTGCCACCAGCCTATGGGGTTACGAGCAGTACTTC | CATSLWGYEQYF
- | TRBJ1-6 | few | TRBV7-2 | TGTGCCAGCAGCCCCCGGACCAGCTCCTATAATTCACCCCTCCACTTT | CASSPRTSSYNSPLHF
- | TRBJ2-2 | few | TRBV6-2/TRBV6-3 | TGTGCCACCCAGACCTACTACGGCGCGAACACCGGGGAGCTGTTTTTT | CATQTYYGANTGELFF
- | TRBJ1-4 | few | TRBV20-1 | TGCAGTGCTAGCGTGCTGGGGGAGAGAGAAAAACTGTTTTTT | CSASVLGEREKLFF
TRBD1 | TRBJ2-7 | - | TRBV4-3 | TGCGCCAGCAGCCCGCCAGGGGGCGAGCAGTACTTC | CASSPPGGEQYF
- | TRBJ1-4 | few | TRBV20-1 | TGCAGTGCTAGATCCCGGGACGGAACTAATGAAAAACTGTTTTTT | CSARSRDGTNEKLFF
TRBD2 | TRBJ2-1 | few | TRBV20-1 | TGCAGTGCAACCGAAGGTCCTAGCGGGTTGAATGAGCAGTTCTTC | CSATEGPSGLNEQFF
- | TRBJ1-1 | many | TRBV5-5 | TGTGCCAGCAGCTTCAGGGCCAAGAACACTGAAGCTTTCTTT | CASSFRAKNTEAFF
TRBD1 | TRBJ2-5 | few | TRBV11-2 | TGTGCCAGCAGCTTGACAGGGTTAGGAGAGACCCAGTACTTC | CASSLTGLGETQYF
- | TRBJ2-7 | - | TRBV25-1 | TGTGCCAGCAGTGACTGGGCAGGGGAGTCCTACGAGCAGTACTTC | CASSDWAGESYEQYF
TRBD2 | TRBJ2-7 | - | TRBV4-1 | TGCGCCAGCAGCCAGATAGCGGGGGGGCCCTACGAGCAGTACTTC | CASSQIAGGPYEQYF
TRBD1 | TRBJ2-7 | few | TRBV10-3 | TGTGCCATCAGTGAGGCCGGGACAGTCTCCTACGAGCAGTACTTC | CAISEAGTVSYEQYF